Each of the 9 T cell receptor beta chains below was sequenced from the same sample in a study of T cell changes during pregnancy in multiple sclerosis. Measured with immunoSEQ multiplex PCR; TCRdb has only the in-frame clones, and not every one. The sample consists of tens of thousands of clones, roughly 92% of them appearing once. This material consisted of peripheral blood, taken in the second trimester of pregnancy. The receptors come from a female donor with multiple sclerosis, enrolled in a pregnancy study.

This sequence joins TRBV6-1 and TRBJ2-3, with 11 positions matching TRBD2. V lost 4 bases and J lost 5; bases outside the gene matches: 5. CDR1 MNHNS and CDR2 SASEGT come from the germline V gene. The CDR3 totals 15 residues. CDR3 region: CASSVSLAGGDTQYF. For the CDR3, the DNA is TGTGCCAGCAGTGTGAGTCTAGCGGGAGGAGATACGCAGTATTTT.

Written as DNA, the CDR3 is TGCGCCAGCAGCTTGATTGGAGCGGAGACCTACGAGCAGTACTTC. The encoded protein is CASSLIGAETYEQYF. The rearrangement links TRBV5-1 to TRBJ2-7; possibly TRBD2 for D (5 bases). CDR1 and CDR2 from the germline V gene are SGHRS and YFSETQ. Deletions cut 1 base from V and 2 bases from J, with 13 bases between. CDR3 length: 15 amino acids.

The rearrangement links TRBV27 to TRBJ2-1; 11 bases match TRBD2. V dropped 6 bases and J dropped 6; count of bases not matched to a gene: 10. The germline V gene encodes CDR1 MNHEY and CDR2 SMNVEV (reference sequence). This CDR3 region has 16 residues. The CDR3 protein is CASRKLGTSGFNEQFF. Here the CDR3 DNA reads TGTGCCAGCAGGAAACTCGGGACTAGCGGCTTCAATGAGCAGTTCTTC.

CDR3 sequence (DNA): TGTGCCAGCAGTGAGGCTAGCGGGGGGGCCTACGAGCAGTACTTC. It is translated as CASSEASGGAYEQYF. The rearrangement links TRBV6-4 to TRBJ2-7, with 12 bases fitting TRBD2. This CDR3 is 15 amino acids long. Per the germline V gene, CDR1 is MRHNA and CDR2 is SNTAGT. Losses at the gene ends were 3 bases for V and 2 bases for J; bases not matched to a gene: 2.

The rearrangement links TRBV7-6 to TRBJ2-1; TRBD1 aligns across 7 bases. The CDR3 consists of 13 residues. Germline V gene lookup returns CDR1 SGHVS and CDR2 FNYEAQ. J was trimmed by 7 bases and V by 3 bases; bases with no gene match: 3. The CDR3 nucleotides are TGTGCCAGCAGCTTGGGACAGAGAAATGAGCAGTTCTTC. Protein sequence: CASSLGQRNEQFF. The complete variable domain, with remaining parts taken from reference TRBV7-6 and TRBJ2-1, reads GAGVSQSPRYKVTKRGQDVALRCDPISGHVSLYWYRQALGQGPEFLTYFNYEAQQDKSGLPNDRFSAERPEGSISTLTIQRTEQRDSAMYRCASSLGQRNEQFFGPGTRLTVL.

CDR3 protein: CASSFAGAQGGGNEQFF. CDR3 nucleotides: TGTGCCAGCAGCTTTGCGGGGGCCCAGGGAGGAGGCAATGAGCAGTTCTTC. This chain links TRBV5-4 with TRBJ2-1; TRBD2 might be the D (7 bases). Germline V gene data show CDR1 as SGHNT and CDR2 as YYREEE (reference sequence). The CDR3 runs 17 residues. Trimming removed 2 bases at V and 6 bases at J, with 21 bases between.

In this sample, this clone turned up a few times. V is TRBV5-1 and J is TRBJ1-2, with a tentative D call TRBD1 (5 bases). V dropped 0 bases and J dropped 8 bases, with 8 bases sitting between them. The CDR3 has 12 residues. Looked up from germline, CDR1 is SGHRS and CDR2 is YFSETQ. CDR3 DNA: TGCGCCAGCAGCTTGGAAGGGGCGGGCTACACCTTC. Its protein product is CASSLEGAGYTF.

The V call is TRBV7-9, the J call TRBJ1-4; possible D gene TRBD1, 6 bases. Per the germline V gene, CDR1 is SEHNR and CDR2 is FQNEAQ (reference sequence). The V end lost 3 bases, the J end lost 3 bases, and 14 bases lay between the germline ends. The CDR3 consists of 16 residues. CDR3 DNA sequence: TGTGCCAGCAGCTTTGGACAGACGAACGCTAATGAAAAACTGTTTTTT. Encoded protein: CASSFGQTNANEKLFF.

This clone showed up just once. This chain uses TRBV18 with TRBJ2-7, with D tentatively TRBD2 (7 bases). CDR1 is KGHSH, CDR2 LQKENI, per germline. The CDR3 extends over 14 amino acids. The ends were cut back, 3 bases at V and 3 bases at J, with 12 bases in the middle. As DNA, the CDR3 is TGTGCCAGCTCACCCGAGAGGGGGGGCTACGAGCAGTACTTC. Protein: CASSPERGGYEQYF.